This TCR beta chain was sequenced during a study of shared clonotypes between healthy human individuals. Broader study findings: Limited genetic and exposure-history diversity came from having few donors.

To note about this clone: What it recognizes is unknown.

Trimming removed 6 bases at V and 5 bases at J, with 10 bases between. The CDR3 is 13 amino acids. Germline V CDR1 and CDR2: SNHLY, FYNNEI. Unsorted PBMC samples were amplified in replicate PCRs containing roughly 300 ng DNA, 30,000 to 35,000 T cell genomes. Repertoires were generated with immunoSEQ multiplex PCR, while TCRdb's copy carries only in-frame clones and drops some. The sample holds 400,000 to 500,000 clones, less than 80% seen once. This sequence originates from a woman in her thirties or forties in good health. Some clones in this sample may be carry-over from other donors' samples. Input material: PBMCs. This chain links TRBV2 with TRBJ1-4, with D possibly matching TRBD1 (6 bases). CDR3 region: CASSVDRNEKLFF. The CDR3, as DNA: TGTGCCAGCAGCGTGGACAGAAATGAAAAACTGTTTTTT.